This paragraph covers one TCR beta chain sequence. Its specificity is unknown. The CDR3 contains 14 residues. With V trimmed by 4 bases and J by 6 bases, 4 bases remained unmatched. Germline assignment: CDR1 SEHNR and CDR2 FQNEAQ (reference sequence). The assay that was used to sequence DNA from cultured CD4+ T cells was the Oncomine TCR Beta short-read assay. TCRdb reanalysed the PCR reads using MiXCR and keeps one entry per CDR3 protein. The repertoire includes under 20,000 distinct CDR3 sequences, approximately 52% of them detected once, and 10% to 15% sits in the top ten. This record comes from a study of vaccination and CD4 T cells after COVID-19. The treatment here: roughly 11-day PBMC culture with coronavirus spike peptide pools or control peptides (ViraFEST assay). Negative selection enriched CD4+ T cells from cultures at nine to eleven days.

Sequenced material: CD4+ T cells from blood, cultured in vitro. The TCR comes from a human donor who had recovered from COVID-19. The rearrangement links TRBV7-9 to TRBJ1-5; 9 bases match TRBD1. Here the CDR3 DNA reads TGTGCCAGCAGCTCCGGGACAGGGACTCAGCCCCAGCATTTT. Protein: CASSSGTGTQPQHF. Complete variable domain (other parts from reference TRBV7-9 and TRBJ1-5): DTGVSQNPRHKITKRGQNVTFRCDPISEHNRLYWYRQTLGQGPEFLTYFQNEAQLEKSRLLSDRFSAERPKGSFSTLEIQRTEQGDSAMYLCASSSGTGTQPQHFGDGTRLSIL.